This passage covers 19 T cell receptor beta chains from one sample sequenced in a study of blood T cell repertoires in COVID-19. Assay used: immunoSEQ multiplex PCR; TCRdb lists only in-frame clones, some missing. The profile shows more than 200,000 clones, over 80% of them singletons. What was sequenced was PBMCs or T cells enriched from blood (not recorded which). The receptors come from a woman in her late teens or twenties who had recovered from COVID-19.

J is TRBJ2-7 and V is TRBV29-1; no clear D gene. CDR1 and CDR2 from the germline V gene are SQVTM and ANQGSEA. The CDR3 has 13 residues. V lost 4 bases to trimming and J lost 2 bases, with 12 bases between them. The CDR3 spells CSVVSVRAYEQYF. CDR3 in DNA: TGCAGCGTTGTTTCCGTTCGGGCCTACGAGCAGTACTTC.

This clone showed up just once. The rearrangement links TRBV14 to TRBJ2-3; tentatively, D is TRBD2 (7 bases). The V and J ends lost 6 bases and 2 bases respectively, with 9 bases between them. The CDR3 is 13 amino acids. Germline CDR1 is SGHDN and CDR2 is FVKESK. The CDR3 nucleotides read TGTGCCAGCAGTCGGGGGGCCACAGATACGCAGTATTTT. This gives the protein CASSRGATDTQYF.

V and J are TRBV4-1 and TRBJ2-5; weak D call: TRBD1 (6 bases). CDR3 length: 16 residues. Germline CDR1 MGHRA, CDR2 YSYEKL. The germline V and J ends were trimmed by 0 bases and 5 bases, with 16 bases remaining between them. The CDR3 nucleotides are TGCGCCAGCAGCCAAGATCGGACCAGGGGCTTCGAGACCCAGTACTTC. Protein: CASSQDRTRGFETQYF.

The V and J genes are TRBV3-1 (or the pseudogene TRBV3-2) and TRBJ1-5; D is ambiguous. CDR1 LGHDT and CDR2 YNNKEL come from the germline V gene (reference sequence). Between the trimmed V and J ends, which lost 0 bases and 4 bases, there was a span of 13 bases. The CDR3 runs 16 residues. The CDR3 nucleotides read TGTGCCAGCAGCCAAGATTCTGGGGAGCGAAATCAGCCCCAGCATTTT. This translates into CASSQDSGERNQPQHF.

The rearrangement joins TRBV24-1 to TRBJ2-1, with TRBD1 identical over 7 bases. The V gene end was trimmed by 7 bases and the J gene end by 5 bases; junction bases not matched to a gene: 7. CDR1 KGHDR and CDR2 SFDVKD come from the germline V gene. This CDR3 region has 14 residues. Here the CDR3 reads CATSDWDSNNEQFF. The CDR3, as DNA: TGTGCCACCAGCGACTGGGACAGCAACAATGAGCAGTTCTTC.

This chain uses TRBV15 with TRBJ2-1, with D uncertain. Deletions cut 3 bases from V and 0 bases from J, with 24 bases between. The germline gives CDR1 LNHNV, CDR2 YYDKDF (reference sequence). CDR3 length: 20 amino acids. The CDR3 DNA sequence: TGTGCCACCAGCAGCCCTCTATCGGCGAACTCTCTAGGCTCCTACAATGAGCAGTTCTTC. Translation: CATSSPLSANSLGSYNEQFF.

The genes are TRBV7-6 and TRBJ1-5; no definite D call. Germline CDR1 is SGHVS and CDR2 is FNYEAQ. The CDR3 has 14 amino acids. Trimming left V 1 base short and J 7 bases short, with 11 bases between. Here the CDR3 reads CASSLDASGQPQHF. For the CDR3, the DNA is TGTGCCAGCAGCTTAGACGCCTCCGGGCAGCCCCAGCATTTT.

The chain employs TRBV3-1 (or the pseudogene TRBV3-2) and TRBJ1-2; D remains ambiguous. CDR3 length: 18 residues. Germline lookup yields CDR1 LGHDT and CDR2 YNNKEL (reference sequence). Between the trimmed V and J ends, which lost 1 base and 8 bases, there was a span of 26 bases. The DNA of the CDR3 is TGTGCCAGCAGCCAAGGCGGGTCAGGAGTAGCGACTATGTACGGCTACACCTTC. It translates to CASSQGGSGVATMYGYTF.

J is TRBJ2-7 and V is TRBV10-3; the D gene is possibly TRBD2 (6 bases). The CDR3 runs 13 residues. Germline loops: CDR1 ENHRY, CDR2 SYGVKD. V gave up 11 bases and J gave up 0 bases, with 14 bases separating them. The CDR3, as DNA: TGTGCCGCCCGGAGGGTCGGCTCCTACGAGCAGTACTTC. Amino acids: CAARRVGSYEQYF.

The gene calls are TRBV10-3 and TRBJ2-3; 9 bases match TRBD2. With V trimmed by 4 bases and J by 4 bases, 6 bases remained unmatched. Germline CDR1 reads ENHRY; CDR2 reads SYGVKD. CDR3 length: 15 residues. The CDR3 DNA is TGTGCCATCAGTGCGGCGGGAGGGCCCTCAGATACGCAGTATTTT. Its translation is CAISAAGGPSDTQYF.

The CDR3 coding sequence is TGTGCCAGCAGTACAGTGTCGAAGGGCAATCAGCCCCAGCATTTT. Translating it yields CASSTVSKGNQPQHF. The chain links TRBV6-5 to TRBJ1-5, with unresolved D. Trimming cost V 5 bases and J 2 bases, with 13 bases left between them. CDR1 is MNHEY and CDR2 is SVGAGI in the germline V gene. The CDR3 is made up of 15 amino acids.

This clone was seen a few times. Here the CDR3 DNA reads TGTGCCAGCCGGGACAGCTATAATTCACCCCTCCACTTT. As protein: CASRDSYNSPLHF. The V call is TRBV6-5, the J call TRBJ1-6, with 7 positions matching TRBD1. Trimming took 8 bases from V and 3 from J; bases not matched to a gene: 1. Germline lookup yields CDR1 MNHEY and CDR2 SVGAGI. The CDR3 has 13 amino acids.

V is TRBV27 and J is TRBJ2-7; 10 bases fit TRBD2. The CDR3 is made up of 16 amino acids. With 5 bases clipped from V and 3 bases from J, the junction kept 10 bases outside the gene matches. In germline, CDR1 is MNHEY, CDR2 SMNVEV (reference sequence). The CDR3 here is CASSPRLLAGSYEQYF. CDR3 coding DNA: TGTGCCAGCAGTCCCCGTTTACTAGCGGGGAGCTACGAGCAGTACTTC.

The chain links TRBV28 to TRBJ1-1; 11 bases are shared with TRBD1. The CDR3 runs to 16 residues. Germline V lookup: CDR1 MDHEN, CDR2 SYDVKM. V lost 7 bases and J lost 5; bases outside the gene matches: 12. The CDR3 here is CASTPWTGGAGTEAFF. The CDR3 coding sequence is TGTGCCAGCACACCCTGGACAGGGGGCGCGGGGACTGAAGCTTTCTTT. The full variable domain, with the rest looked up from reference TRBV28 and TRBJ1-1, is DVKVTQSSRYLVKRTGEKVFLECVQDMDHENMFWYRQDPGLGLRLIYFSYDVKMKEKGDIPEGYSVSREKKERFSLILESASTNQTSMYLCASTPWTGGAGTEAFFGQGTRLTVV.

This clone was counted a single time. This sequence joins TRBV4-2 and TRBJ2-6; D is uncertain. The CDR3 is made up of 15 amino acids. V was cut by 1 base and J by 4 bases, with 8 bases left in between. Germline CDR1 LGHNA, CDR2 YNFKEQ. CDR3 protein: CASSQGGTGANVLTF. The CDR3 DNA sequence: TGTGCCAGCAGCCAAGGAGGTACCGGGGCCAACGTCCTGACTTTC.

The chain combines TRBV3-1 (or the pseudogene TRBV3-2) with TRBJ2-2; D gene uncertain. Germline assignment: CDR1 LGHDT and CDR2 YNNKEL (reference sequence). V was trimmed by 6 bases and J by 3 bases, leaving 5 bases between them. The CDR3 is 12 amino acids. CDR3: CASRAHTGELFF. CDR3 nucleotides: TGTGCCAGCAGGGCCCACACCGGGGAGCTGTTTTTT.

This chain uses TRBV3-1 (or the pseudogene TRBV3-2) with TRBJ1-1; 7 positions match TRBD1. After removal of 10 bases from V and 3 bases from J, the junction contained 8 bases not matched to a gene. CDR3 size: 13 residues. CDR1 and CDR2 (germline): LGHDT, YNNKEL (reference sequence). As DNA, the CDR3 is TGTGCCACGGGAAGGGGGCTGCACACTGAAGCTTTCTTT. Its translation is CATGRGLHTEAFF.

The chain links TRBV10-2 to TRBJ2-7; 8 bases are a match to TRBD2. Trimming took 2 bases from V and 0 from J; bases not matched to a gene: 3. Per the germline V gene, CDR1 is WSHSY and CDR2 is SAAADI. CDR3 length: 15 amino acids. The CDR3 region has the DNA TGCGCCAGCAGTGAGATGGCGGGAGGCTCCTACGAGCAGTACTTC. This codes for CASSEMAGGSYEQYF.

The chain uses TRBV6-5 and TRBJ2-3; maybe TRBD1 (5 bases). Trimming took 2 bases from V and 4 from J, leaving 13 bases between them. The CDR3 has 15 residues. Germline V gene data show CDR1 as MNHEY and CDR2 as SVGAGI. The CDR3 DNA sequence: TGTGCCAGCAGTTACACAGGCAGCTTTCCAGATACGCAGTATTTT. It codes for CASSYTGSFPDTQYF.